These 16 T cell receptor beta chains originate from one sample sequenced in a study of blood T cells in healthy people across ages. The authors ran a second PCR of roughly 6 to 12 cycles using a sample-barcoded 5' primer and a J-beta primer mix. TCRdb used MiXCR to reprocess the 5' RACE reads, holding one entry per CDR3 protein. The table lists some 900,000 distinct CDR3 sequences, 45% to 50% of them singletons. Material for sequencing was blood. The origin of the receptors is a young man in good health.

The rearrangement uses TRBV9 and TRBJ1-1, with D maybe TRBD1 (6 bases). This CDR3 spans 15 amino acids. CDR1 is SGDLS, CDR2 YYNGEE, per germline. V gave up 0 bases and J gave up 4 bases, with 13 bases separating them. CDR3 residues: CASSVGDRSSTEAFF. The DNA of the CDR3 is TGTGCCAGCAGCGTAGGAGACAGGTCCAGCACTGAAGCTTTCTTT.

The chain has TRBV4-1 and TRBJ2-5; 9 bases agree with TRBD2. The trim removed 4 bases at V and 11 bases at J, leaving 17 bases unmatched. The length of the CDR3 is 16 residues. Germline V lookup: CDR1 MGHRA, CDR2 YSYEKL. As DNA, the CDR3 is TGCGCCAGCAGCCCCTCTTCCGGGACTAGCAAAAATGAGCAGTACTTC. This gives the protein CASSPSSGTSKNEQYF.

The rearrangement uses TRBV7-9 and TRBJ2-1, with D uncertain. Germline CDR1 is SEHNR and CDR2 is FQNEAQ (reference sequence). V lost 3 bases, J lost 1 base, and 13 bases lay in between. The CDR3 runs 16 residues. CDR3 nucleotide sequence: TGTGCCAGCAGCTTCGCCCCGGACGGATCCTACAATGAGCAGTTCTTC. Translating gives CASSFAPDGSYNEQFF.

This clonotype was counted at least ten times. One end of the junction varies from germline; a read error may be responsible. The chain has TRBV7-7 and TRBJ1-5, with a possible D match to TRBD1 (6 bases). The CDR3 has 14 amino acids. CDR1 and CDR2 (germline): SSHAT, FNYEAQ (reference sequence). The CDR3 DNA sequence: TGTGCTAGCAGCTTAGCAGGGGCGGGCCAGCCCCAGCATTTT. This encodes CASSLAGAGQPQHF.

The rearrangement links TRBV29-1 to TRBJ1-2; D call uncertain. This CDR3 comprises 12 residues. Germline lookup yields CDR1 SQVTM and CDR2 ANQGSEA. Trimming took off 3 bases at V and 5 bases at J, with 10 bases between the two ends. The CDR3 sequence is CSVDGQTYGYTF. In DNA, the CDR3 is TGCAGCGTTGACGGTCAGACTTATGGCTACACCTTC.

The J gene is TRBJ2-5, the V gene TRBV2; D uncertain. Germline loops: CDR1 SNHLY, CDR2 FYNNEI. V lost 1 base to trimming and J lost 5 bases, with 8 bases between them. The CDR3 is 13 amino acids. The CDR3 DNA follows: TGTGCCAGCAGTGAAGGGCAGGTGGAGACCCAGTACTTC. It specifies CASSEGQVETQYF.

This rearrangement joins TRBV20-1 to TRBJ2-7, with D possibly TRBD2 on 6 matching bases. Per germline, CDR1 DFQATT and CDR2 SNEGSKA (reference sequence). Trimming took 0 bases from V and 0 from J, leaving 15 bases between them. The CDR3 runs 16 residues. This CDR3 reads CSARDALGGDSYEQYF. The CDR3 DNA is TGCAGTGCTAGAGACGCCCTTGGCGGGGACTCCTACGAGCAGTACTTC.

The gene calls are TRBV5-1 and TRBJ1-2; tentative D call: TRBD1 (5 bases). The V end was cut by 0 bases, the J end by 2 bases, with 8 bases between. Per the germline V gene, CDR1 is SGHRS and CDR2 is YFSETQ. The CDR3 runs 14 residues. CDR3 in amino acids: CASSLAGTNYGYTF. In DNA form, the CDR3 reads TGCGCCAGCAGCTTGGCGGGGACCAACTATGGCTACACCTTC.

The gene calls are TRBV4-1 and TRBJ2-2; D uncertain. Trimming cost V 1 base and J 2 bases, with 8 bases left between them. The germline V gene has CDR1 MGHRA and CDR2 YSYEKL. The CDR3 covers 15 residues. In DNA form, the CDR3 reads TGCGCCAGCAGCCAAGGTTCGGCTAACACCGGGGAGCTGTTTTTT. Its translation: CASSQGSANTGELFF.

This clonotype has a handful of counts. The chain links TRBV4-1 to TRBJ2-7; 9 bases agree with TRBD2. The V segment lost 9 bases and the J segment 3 bases; nucleotides outside the gene matches: 9. This CDR3 comprises 14 residues. Germline V CDR1 and CDR2: MGHRA, YSYEKL. The CDR3 reads CASVAGGGSYEQYF. CDR3 coding DNA: TGCGCCAGTGTCGCGGGGGGGGGAAGCTACGAGCAGTACTTC.

The rearrangement uses TRBV12-3 or TRBV12-4 and TRBJ1-1, with TRBD1 identical over 9 bases. Trimming took 5 bases from V and 9 from J; bases not matched to a gene: 4. The CDR3 sequence is 12 residues long. CDR3 region: CASSPGQGKAFF. CDR3 DNA: TGTGCCAGCAGTCCTGGACAGGGGAAAGCTTTCTTT.

J is TRBJ1-2 and V is TRBV5-1, with D hard to call. From germline, CDR1 is SGHRS and CDR2 YFSETQ. Deletions cut 2 bases from V and 4 bases from J, with 12 bases between. The CDR3 extends over 14 amino acids. This CDR3 reads CASSLGSSLYGYTF. The CDR3 coding sequence is TGCGCCAGCAGCTTAGGGTCAAGCCTCTATGGCTACACCTTC.

The chain links TRBV4-1 to TRBJ2-1; tentative D call: TRBD2 (5 bases). Deletions cut 2 bases from V and 7 bases from J, with 12 bases between. The CDR3 extends over 14 amino acids. Per germline, CDR1 MGHRA and CDR2 YSYEKL. For the CDR3, the DNA is TGCGCCAGCAGCCAACCGGTAGAGCGGAATGAGCAGTTCTTC. This translates into CASSQPVERNEQFF.

For this clonotype: At one boundary the junction diverges from the germline segment, which might be a read error. The rearrangement links TRBV5-6 to TRBJ1-5; D is perhaps TRBD1 (5 bases). This CDR3 spans 16 amino acids. CDR1 is SGHDT and CDR2 is YYEEEE in the germline V gene. CDR3 amino acids: CASSTRAAGSNRPQHF. Written as DNA, the CDR3 is TGTGCCAGCAGCACCCGGGCCGCAGGGAGCAATCGGCCCCAGCATTTT. Combining the CDR3 with reference TRBV5-6 and TRBJ1-5 gives the whole variable domain DAGVTQSPTHLIKTRGQQVTLRCSPKSGHDTVSWYQQALGQGPQFIFQYYEEEERQRGNFPDRFSGHQFPNYSSELNVNALLLGDSALYLCASSTRAAGSNRPQHFGDGTRLSIL.

This rearrangement joins TRBV12-3 or TRBV12-4 to TRBJ2-3, with D unclear. V lost 7 bases to trimming and J lost 2 bases, with 13 bases between them. The CDR3 totals 14 residues. The CDR3 spells CASTLDLHTDTQYF. Here the CDR3 DNA reads TGTGCCAGCACCCTGGACCTACACACAGATACGCAGTATTTT.

In regard to this clonotype: A much bigger clone sits one base away, suggesting this may be a read error. V usage is TRBV6-2 or TRBV6-3 and J usage is TRBJ2-1; no definite D call. V was cut by 7 bases and J by 7 bases, with 5 bases left in between. This CDR3 has 10 amino acids. CDR1 and CDR2 (germline): MNHEY, SVGEGT. Here the CDR3 reads CASNGNEQFF. The CDR3 DNA is TGTGCCAGCAACGGGAATGAGCAGTTCTTC.